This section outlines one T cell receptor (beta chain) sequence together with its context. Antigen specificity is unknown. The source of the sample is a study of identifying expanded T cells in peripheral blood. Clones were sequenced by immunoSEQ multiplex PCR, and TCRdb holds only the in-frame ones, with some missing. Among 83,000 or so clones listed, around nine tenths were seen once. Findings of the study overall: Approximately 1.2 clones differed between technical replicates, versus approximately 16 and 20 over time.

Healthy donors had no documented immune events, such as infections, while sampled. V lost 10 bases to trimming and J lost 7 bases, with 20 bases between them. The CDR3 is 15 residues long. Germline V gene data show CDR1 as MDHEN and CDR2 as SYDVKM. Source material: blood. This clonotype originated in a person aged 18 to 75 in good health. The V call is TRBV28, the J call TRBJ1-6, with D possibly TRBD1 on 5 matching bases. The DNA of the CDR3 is TGTGCCACCACTGGTCAGGGAGGTGCCAATTCACCCCTCCACTTT. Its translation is CATTGQGGANSPLHF.